This TCR beta chain was profiled in a study of T cell changes during pregnancy in multiple sclerosis. CDR1 and CDR2 (germline): MDHEN, SYDVKM. The ends were cut back, 7 bases at V and 2 bases at J, with 22 bases in the middle. CDR3 length equals 17 residues. The assay was immunoSEQ multiplex PCR, and TCRdb's table has in-frame clones only and misses some. This table has more than 40,000 clones, 80% to 95% appearing once. J is TRBJ2-3 and V is TRBV28; D call uncertain. The sequencing here drew on CD4+ T cells from peripheral blood mononuclear cells, taken in the third trimester of pregnancy. This sequence was found in a female donor with multiple sclerosis, enrolled in a pregnancy study. The CDR3: CASIRNLATSLTDTQYF. The CDR3 nucleotides are TGTGCCAGCATTAGAAATTTAGCAACCTCACTCACAGATACGCAGTATTTT.